This T cell receptor beta chain emerged from a study of blood T cell repertoires in COVID-19. As handled by the study authors: Researchers report that nucleated cell counts were estimated from reference gene primer amplification. Produced via immunoSEQ multiplex PCR; TCRdb's table is partial and in-frame only. That table is the source of V, J and clone size, and D and trimming were worked out from the DNA. The sample has around 150,000 clones; around four fifths are singletons. V was trimmed by 5 bases and J by 1 base, leaving 6 bases between them. Germline lookup yields CDR1 SGHRS and CDR2 YFSETQ. This CDR3 comprises 12 residues.

Sequenced input: peripheral blood. The chain is built from TRBV5-1 and TRBJ1-1; the D is unclear. The source of this sequence is a woman of 80 years or more with acute or convalescent COVID-19. CDR3 amino acids: CASSSQNTEAFF. The CDR3 nucleotides read TGCGCCAGCAGTTCACAGAACACTGAAGCTTTCTTT.